This TCR beta chain was captured by sequencing in a study of shared clonotypes between healthy human individuals. This CDR3 comprises 14 residues. Germline V CDR1 and CDR2: SGHRS, YFSETQ. Trimming cost V 0 bases and J 4 bases, with 9 bases left between them. Each subset's genomic DNA was shared equally among a number of immunoSEQ plates. Using immunoSEQ multiplex PCR, the repertoire was profiled, and TCRdb retains in-frame clones only, with some absent. The data contain about 510,000 clones, around 74% of them singletons. What was sequenced was PBMCs. This sequence joins TRBV5-1 and TRBJ2-3; D is undetermined. This TCR was recovered from a woman aged 40 to 55 in good health. Some clones in this sample may be carry-over from other donors' samples. The CDR3 nucleotides read TGCGCCAGCAGCTTGGTTCAGGCCTCAGATACGCAGTATTTT. Its translation is CASSLVQASDTQYF. The full variable domain, rest sourced from reference TRBV5-1 and TRBJ2-3, is KAGVTQTPRYLIKTRGQQVTLSCSPISGHRSVSWYQQTPGQGLQFLFEYFSETQRNKGNFPGRFSGRQFSNSRSEMNVSTLELGDSALYLCASSLVQASDTQYFGPGTRLTVL.